The present TCR beta chain was sequenced within a study of shared clonotypes between healthy human individuals. Study conclusions and caveats: Naive CD4 clonotypes overlapped across a handful of donors at around 4.7%.

The CDR3 runs to 13 residues. V lost 9 bases and J lost 5, with 16 bases in between. Germline V gives CDR1 WSHSY, CDR2 SAAADI. Sequencing was performed with immunoSEQ multiplex PCR; in TCRdb, only in-frame clones are kept and a portion is missing. Of about 1 million clones in the sample, 78% were seen once. Comments on this clone: The target antigen is unknown.

The V gene is TRBV10-2, the J gene TRBJ1-2; D unresolved. The clonotype was recovered from a man younger than 30 in good health. Some clones in this sample may be carry-over from other donors' samples. The specimen sequenced was memory CD4+ T cells from PBMCs. Subset noted: CD45RA-negative fraction. The CDR3: CASKRALDYGYTF. DNA of the CDR3: TGCGCCAGTAAGAGGGCCCTTGATTATGGCTACACCTTC.